The clone carrying this TCR beta chain has a handful of counts. Its antigen is not identified. This entry belongs to a study of blood T cells in healthy people across ages. Primers used in a second PCR of about 6 to 12 cycles were a sample-barcoded 5' primer and a J-beta primer mix. Any given sample supplied a minimum of 3 million CDR3-containing paired-end reads. TCRdb called the 5' RACE reads again in MiXCR, with one record for every CDR3 protein. The table has hundreds of thousands of distinct CDR3 sequences, 49% seen once. Study-level points and caveats: Researchers deemed the diversity estimates from one million T cells underestimates. Older individuals had lower TCR beta diversity per million T cells (the decline was roughly linear).

Germline CDR1 reads KGHSH; CDR2 reads LQKENI. Deletions cut 0 bases from V and 3 bases from J, with 8 bases between. CDR3 length: 14 residues. The TCR sequence derives from a woman aged 60-75 years in good health. Sequencing was performed on blood. The genes are TRBV18 and TRBJ1-1; TRBD1 is a possible D gene (5 bases). The chain's CDR3 is CASSPPEGHTEAFF. The CDR3 nucleotides read TGTGCCAGCTCACCACCCGAGGGGCACACTGAAGCTTTCTTT.